One and the same sample provided the 13 T cell receptor beta chains below, sequenced in a study of T cells after yellow fever vaccination. TCRdb ran MiXCR on the 5' RACE reads and lists one entry per CDR3 protein. The sample lists fewer than 350,000 distinct CDR3 sequences; around 3.9% were seen once. The specimen was PBMCs, collected on the day of the yellow fever booster vaccination. The receptors come from a man in his late teens or twenties who received the YFV17D yellow fever vaccine.

The table lists this clonotype with a few counts. The chain carries TRBV7-8 and TRBJ1-5; no definite D call. From germline, CDR1 is SGHVS and CDR2 FQNEAQ. The CDR3 loop spans 16 amino acids. V lost 2 bases and J 0 bases, leaving 11 bases between the germline ends. CDR3 DNA sequence: TGTGCCAGCAGCTTACTGGACCTCAATAGCAATCAGCCCCAGCATTTT. Encoded protein: CASSLLDLNSNQPQHF.

The chain employs TRBV5-1 and TRBJ2-3; D unclear. Germline values: CDR1 SGHRS, CDR2 YFSETQ. This CDR3 region has 12 residues. V lost 5 bases, J lost 4 bases, and 8 bases lay in between. In DNA form, the CDR3 reads TGCGCCAGCAGGTCCCCCCCAGATACGCAGTATTTT. This codes for CASRSPPDTQYF.

This clonotype has a handful of counts. The CDR3: CASSVGGGHFNEQFF. DNA for the CDR3: TGTGCCAGCAGCGTAGGCGGGGGACACTTCAATGAGCAGTTCTTC. The V call is TRBV9, the J call TRBJ2-1; TRBD2 might be the D (7 bases). Germline CDR1 reads SGDLS; CDR2 reads YYNGEE. The CDR3 runs to 15 residues. With 0 bases removed from V and 6 bases from J, the gap between germline ends came to 13 bases.

This chain connects TRBV7-6 to TRBJ2-7; no reliable D call. V shed 2 bases and J shed 1 base, with 9 bases lying between them. The length of the CDR3 is 14 residues. Germline CDR1 and CDR2: SGHVS and FNYEAQ. The DNA of the CDR3 is TGTGCCAGCAGCTTACTGCGAGGATCCTACGAGCAGTACTTC. Encoded protein: CASSLLRGSYEQYF.

The rearrangement links TRBV9 to TRBJ1-5, with no clear D. This CDR3 spans 14 amino acids. The V gene lost 0 bases and the J gene lost 2 bases, with 6 bases spanning the gap. Germline V CDR1 and CDR2: SGDLS, YYNGEE. The CDR3 loop is CASSVEAGNQPQHF. CDR3 DNA: TGTGCCAGCAGCGTAGAGGCAGGCAATCAGCCCCAGCATTTT.

The sample holds many counts of this clonotype. The V gene is TRBV5-4, the J gene TRBJ1-6, with a possible D match to TRBD1 (5 bases). CDR1 and CDR2 from the germline V gene are SGHNT and YYREEE (reference sequence). This CDR3 region has 14 residues. The V end lost 0 bases, the J end lost 6 bases, and 7 bases lay between the germline ends. The CDR3 reads CASSLDRSNSPLHF. CDR3 nucleotide sequence: TGTGCCAGCAGCTTGGACAGGTCTAATTCACCCCTCCACTTT.

In this sample, this clonotype turned up a few times. The V gene is TRBV24-1, the J gene TRBJ2-1, with a weak D call TRBD1 (6 bases). The length of the CDR3 is 15 residues. Per the germline V gene, CDR1 is KGHDR and CDR2 is SFDVKD. The V end lost 4 bases, the J end lost 5 bases, and 14 bases lay between the germline ends. In DNA form, the CDR3 reads TGTGCCACCAGTGACATCCGGGACACCCACAATGAGCAGTTCTTC. This gives the protein CATSDIRDTHNEQFF.

This clonotype was observed many times. The J gene is TRBJ2-5, the V gene TRBV18, with unresolved D. The CDR3 sequence is 13 residues long. V was trimmed by 3 bases and J by 1 base, leaving 6 bases between them. Looked up from germline, CDR1 is KGHSH and CDR2 is LQKENI. The CDR3 DNA sequence: TGTGCCAGCTCACCCGAGACCCAAGAGACCCAGTACTTC. Protein sequence: CASSPETQETQYF.

This clonotype showed up many times. The chain links TRBV6-2 or TRBV6-3 to TRBJ2-3; D is ambiguous. This CDR3 spans 14 amino acids. The germline CDR1 and CDR2 sequences are MNHEY and SVGEGT. The V end was cut by 0 bases, the J end by 0 bases, with 4 bases between. The CDR3 spells CASSYSTSTDTQYF. The CDR3 bases are TGTGCCAGCAGTTACTCGACTAGCACAGATACGCAGTATTTT.

This clonotype came up many times. J is TRBJ2-1 and V is TRBV5-1; D gene unclear. The CDR3 is 13 amino acids. The V gene lost 6 bases and the J gene lost 0 bases, with 7 bases spanning the gap. Germline-derived CDR1 and CDR2 are SGHRS and YFSETQ. The CDR3 loop is CASTADSYNEQFF. The CDR3 DNA reads as TGCGCCAGCACTGCGGACTCCTACAATGAGCAGTTCTTC.

This clonotype was counted between two and nine times. The V call is TRBV4-1, the J call TRBJ2-3; 16 bases match TRBD2. Germline assignment: CDR1 MGHRA and CDR2 YSYEKL. V dropped 2 bases and J dropped 5; count of bases not matched to a gene: 7. The CDR3 consists of 18 residues. CDR3 nucleotide sequence: TGCGCCAGCAGCCAAATGCCGGGACTAGCGGGGGGGATAGATACGCAGTATTTT. This translates into CASSQMPGLAGGIDTQYF.

In its sample, this clonotype was seen many times. The V gene is TRBV5-1, the J gene TRBJ1-1; D remains unclear. The germline V gene encodes CDR1 SGHRS and CDR2 YFSETQ. Trimming pared 1 base from V and 5 bases from J, leaving 9 bases between. This CDR3 has 13 amino acids. CDR3 bases: TGCGCCAGCAGCTTGTTGGGGAGGACTGAAGCTTTCTTT. It yields the protein CASSLLGRTEAFF. Based on the CDR3 plus reference TRBV5-1 and TRBJ1-1, the full variable domain is KAGVTQTPRYLIKTRGQQVTLSCSPISGHRSVSWYQQTPGQGLQFLFEYFSETQRNKGNFPGRFSGRQFSNSRSEMNVSTLELGDSALYLCASSLLGRTEAFFGQGTRLTVV.

This clonotype has more than one count but fewer than ten. The chain links TRBV18 to TRBJ1-5; unclear D gene. V lost 3 bases to trimming and J lost 3 bases, with 12 bases between them. There are 15 residues in the CDR3. The V gene's germline CDR1 is KGHSH and CDR2 LQKENI. The CDR3 protein is CASSPSSDANQPQHF. The CDR3 DNA sequence: TGTGCCAGCTCACCGAGTTCCGATGCCAATCAGCCCCAGCATTTT.